One sample yielded the 14 T cell receptor beta chains listed below, sequenced in a study of metastatic and nonmetastatic thyroid tumors. Using MiXCR, TCRdb reanalyzed the PCR reads. The sample lists about 15,000 clones, over 20% occurring once. Thyroid surgery had not been preceded by any treatment in any patient. The sample consisted of tumor tissue. These receptors came from a female donor with papillary thyroid cancer or a benign thyroid nodule (not recorded which). Some clones in this sample may be carry-over from other donors' samples.

By share of the sample, this clone is medium-sized. The chain is built from TRBV6-4 and TRBJ1-6; no definite D call. The CDR3 loop spans 13 amino acids. Trimming stripped 6 bases from V and 2 bases from J, with 5 bases between. CDR1 and CDR2 from the germline V gene are MRHNA and SNTAGT. CDR3 amino acids: CASRRAYNSPLHF. The CDR3 DNA is TGTGCCAGCAGGCGGGCCTATAATTCACCCCTCCACTTT.

This clone showed up many times. Written as DNA, the CDR3 is TGTGCCAGCAGCTTAGTCGGGACTACCGATAGGTTCTTC. This gives the protein CASSLVGTTDRFF. J is TRBJ2-1 and V is TRBV11-2; TRBD2 agrees at 7 bases. Per germline, CDR1 SGHAT and CDR2 FQNNGV. The CDR3 covers 13 residues. V trimming: 1 base; J trimming: 15 bases; junction bases outside the gene matches: 9. Variable domain in full (rest from reference TRBV11-2 and TRBJ2-1): EAGVAQSPRYKIIEKRQSVAFWCNPISGHATLYWYQQILGQGPKLLIQFQNNGVVDDSQLPKDRFSAERLKGVDSTLKIQPAKLEDSAVYLCASSLVGTTDRFFGPGTRLTVL.

This clone is medium-sized. This rearrangement joins TRBV19 to TRBJ2-1; no clear D gene. Germline assignment: CDR1 LNHDA and CDR2 SQIVND (reference sequence). This CDR3 spans 13 amino acids. V dropped 3 bases and J dropped 9 bases, with 12 bases sitting between them. This CDR3 reads CASSMRLLAEQFF. The CDR3 nucleotides read TGTGCCAGTAGTATGCGCCTGCTGGCTGAGCAGTTCTTC. Looking up the rest from reference TRBV19 and TRBJ2-1 gives the full variable domain: DGGITQSPKYLFRKEGQNVTLSCEQNLNHDAMYWYRQDPGQGLRLIYYSQIVNDFQKGDIAEGYSVSREKKESFPLTVTSAQKNPTAFYLCASSMRLLAEQFFGPGTRLTVL.

This clone was counted at least ten times. The gene calls are TRBV29-1 and TRBJ2-3; 7 nucleotides align to TRBD2. V gave up 7 bases and J gave up 6 bases; unmatched junction bases: 16. Germline loops: CDR1 SQVTM, CDR2 ANQGSEA. The CDR3 contains 15 residues. The CDR3 nucleotides read TGCAGCGCCGTCGGACTAGTTCTAAAAGTGGATACGCAGTATTTT. Translated, it gives CSAVGLVLKVDTQYF.

The genes are TRBV5-1 and TRBJ2-6; TRBD2 agrees at 8 bases. Germline CDR1 is SGHRS and CDR2 is YFSETQ. The V gene end was trimmed by 3 bases and the J gene end by 2 bases; junction bases not matched to a gene: 7. This CDR3 has 17 amino acids. The CDR3 sequence: CASSSNPLAAGANVLTF. CDR3 bases: TGCGCCAGCAGCTCGAACCCACTAGCGGCTGGGGCCAACGTCCTGACTTTC.

This clone was counted many times. Germline is not matched at one junction end, which may reflect a read error. This chain uses TRBV7-7 with TRBJ1-1, with TRBD1 as a possible D gene (5 bases). Germline-derived CDR1 and CDR2 are SSHAT and FNYEAQ (reference sequence). There are 15 residues in the CDR3. Here the CDR3 reads CASSQFEGMNTEAFF. In DNA, the CDR3 is TGTGCTAGCAGCCAATTCGAGGGGATGAACACTGAAGCTTTCTTT.

This clone has just one count. This chain joins TRBV5-4 and TRBJ2-7, with 9 bases lining up with TRBD1. CDR3 length: 15 amino acids. Unmatched junction bases numbered 5, after V lost 2 bases and J lost 2 bases. Germline loops: CDR1 SGHNT, CDR2 YYREEE (reference sequence). CDR3: CASSFLGQGAYEQYF. CDR3 in DNA: TGTGCCAGCAGCTTTCTGGGACAGGGTGCCTACGAGCAGTACTTC.

This clone was detected many times. The rearrangement links TRBV7-6 to TRBJ2-1, with a weak D call TRBD2 (5 bases). The CDR3 is made up of 13 amino acids. V shed 4 bases and J shed 10 bases, with 14 bases lying between them. CDR1 and CDR2 from the germline V gene are SGHVS and FNYEAQ. As DNA, the CDR3 is TGTGCCAGCAGCTCCGCTCTTGCTAGCGAGCAGTTCTTC. Amino acids: CASSSALASEQFF.

Ten or more counts support this clone. The J gene is TRBJ2-7, the V gene TRBV27, with 16 bases that match TRBD2. There are 18 residues in the CDR3. CDR1 MNHEY and CDR2 SMNVEV come from the germline V gene (reference sequence). With 0 bases clipped from V and 0 bases from J, the junction kept 2 bases outside the gene matches. CDR3 region: CASSLSGLAGGSSYEQYF. Written as DNA, the CDR3 is TGTGCCAGCAGTTTATCGGGACTAGCGGGAGGGTCCTCCTACGAGCAGTACTTC.

Of note for this clone: Compared with germline, one end of the junction differs, possibly owing to a read error. The V gene is TRBV11-1, the J gene TRBJ2-3; D possibly corresponds to TRBD1 (6 bases). CDR3 length equals 14 residues. The germline V gene encodes CDR1 SGHAT and CDR2 FQDESV (reference sequence). Written as DNA, the CDR3 is TGTGCCAGCTTGGGGGCCGAGTGCACAGATACACAGTATTTT. This translates into CASLGAECTDTQYF.

The J gene is TRBJ1-2, the V gene TRBV28; TRBD1 might be the D (6 bases). V lost 10 bases, J lost 2 bases, and 11 bases lay in between. The CDR3 is 12 residues long. CDR1 and CDR2 from the germline V gene are MDHEN and SYDVKM. The chain's CDR3 is CATKTGNYGYTF. CDR3 coding DNA: TGTGCCACCAAAACAGGGAACTATGGCTACACCTTC.

The V and J genes are TRBV11-2 and TRBJ1-5; unclear D gene. This CDR3 contains 14 residues. Germline-derived CDR1 and CDR2 are SGHAT and FQNNGV. The V end lost 9 bases, the J end lost 7 bases, and 19 bases lay between the germline ends. Here the CDR3 reads CASSPGKLIQPQHF. The CDR3, as DNA: TGTGCCAGTTCTCCGGGAAAGCTCATACAGCCCCAGCATTTT.

Worth noting for this clone: This same CDR3 is encoded by further DNA sequences in the sample. This chain uses TRBV20-1 with TRBJ2-7; 14 positions match TRBD2. Unmatched junction bases numbered 11, after V lost 5 bases and J lost 5 bases. The germline gives CDR1 DFQATT, CDR2 SNEGSKA (reference sequence). The length of the CDR3 is 16 residues. The CDR3 sequence is CSADMTSGRAVNEQYF. CDR3 DNA: TGCAGTGCTGATATGACTAGCGGGAGGGCCGTTAACGAGCAGTACTTC.

This clone is medium-sized within its sample. This chain joins TRBV27 and TRBJ2-7; D is unresolved. CDR1 and CDR2 (germline): MNHEY, SMNVEV (reference sequence). Trimming pared 3 bases from V and 7 bases from J, leaving 7 bases between. The CDR3 loop spans 11 amino acids. CDR3 in amino acids: CASSFNGEQYF. DNA of the CDR3: TGTGCCAGCAGTTTCAACGGGGAGCAGTACTTC.